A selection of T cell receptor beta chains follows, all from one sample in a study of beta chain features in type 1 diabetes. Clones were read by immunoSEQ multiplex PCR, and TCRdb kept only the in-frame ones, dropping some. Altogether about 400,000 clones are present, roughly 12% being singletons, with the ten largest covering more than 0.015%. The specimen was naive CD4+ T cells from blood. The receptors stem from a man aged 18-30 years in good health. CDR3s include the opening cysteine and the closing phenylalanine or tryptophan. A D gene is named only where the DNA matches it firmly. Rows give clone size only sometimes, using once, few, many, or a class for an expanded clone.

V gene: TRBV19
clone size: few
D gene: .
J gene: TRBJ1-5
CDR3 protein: CASSIAGKGNQPQHF
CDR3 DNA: TGTGCCAGTAGTATAGCGGGGAAAGGCAATCAGCCCCAGCATTTT

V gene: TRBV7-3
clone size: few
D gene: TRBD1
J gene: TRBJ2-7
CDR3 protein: CASSLSSGGAYEQYF
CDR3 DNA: TGTGCCAGCAGCTTATCATCAGGGGGCGCCTACGAGCAGTACTTC

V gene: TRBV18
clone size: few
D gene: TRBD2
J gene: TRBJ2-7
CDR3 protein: CASSPASGPGGEQYF
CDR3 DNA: TGTGCCAGCTCACCGGCTAGCGGCCCTGGGGGCGAGCAGTACTTC

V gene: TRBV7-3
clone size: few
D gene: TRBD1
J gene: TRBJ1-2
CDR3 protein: CASSSPRDRGNGYGYTF
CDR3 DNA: TGTGCCAGCAGCTCACCCCGGGACAGGGGAAACGGCTATGGCTACACCTTC

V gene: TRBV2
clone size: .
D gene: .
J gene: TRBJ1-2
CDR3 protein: CASSAYAVATGYTF
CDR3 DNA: TGTGCCAGCAGTGCTTACGCCGTAGCTACTGGCTACACCTTC

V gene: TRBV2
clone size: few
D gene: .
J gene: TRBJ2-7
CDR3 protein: CASSEQPTRQYF
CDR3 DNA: TGTGCCAGCAGTGAACAACCTACGAGGCAGTACTTC

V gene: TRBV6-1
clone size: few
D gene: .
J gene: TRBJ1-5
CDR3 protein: CASSGIAGIQPQHF
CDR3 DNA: TGTGCCAGCAGTGGTATAGCAGGGATTCAGCCCCAGCATTTT

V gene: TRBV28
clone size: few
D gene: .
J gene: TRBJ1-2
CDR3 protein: CASSHGQNYGYTF
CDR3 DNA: TGTGCCAGCAGCCATGGACAGAACTATGGCTACACCTTC

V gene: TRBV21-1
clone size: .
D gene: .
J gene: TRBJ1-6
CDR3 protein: CASSAPHRDVDSPLHF
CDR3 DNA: TGTGCCAGCAGCGCACCACACAGGGACGTGGATTCACCCCTCCACTTT

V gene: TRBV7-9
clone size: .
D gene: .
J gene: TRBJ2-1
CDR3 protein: CATGDNEQFF
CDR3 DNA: TGTGCCACGGGGGACAATGAGCAGTTCTTC

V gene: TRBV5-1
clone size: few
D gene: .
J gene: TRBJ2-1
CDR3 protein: CASSLDRAAPYNEQFF
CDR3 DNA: TGCGCCAGCAGCTTGGATCGAGCGGCCCCCTACAATGAGCAGTTCTTC

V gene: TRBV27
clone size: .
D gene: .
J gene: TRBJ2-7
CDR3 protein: CASRNRFYEQYF
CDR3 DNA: TGTGCCAGCAGGAACAGGTTCTACGAGCAGTACTTC

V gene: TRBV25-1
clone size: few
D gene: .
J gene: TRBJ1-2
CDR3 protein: CASSEYSTMGGYGYTF
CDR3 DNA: TGTGCCAGCAGTGAATATTCGACAATGGGGGGTTATGGCTACACCTTC

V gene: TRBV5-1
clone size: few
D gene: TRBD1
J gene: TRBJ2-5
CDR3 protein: CASSLDRGTRETQYF
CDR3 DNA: TGCGCCAGCAGCTTGGACAGGGGTACGCGAGAGACCCAGTACTTC

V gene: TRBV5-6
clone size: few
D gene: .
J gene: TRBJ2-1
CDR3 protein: CASSLGSANESSYNEQFF
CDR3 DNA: TGTGCCAGCAGCTTGGGGTCCGCAAACGAGAGCTCCTACAATGAGCAGTTCTTC

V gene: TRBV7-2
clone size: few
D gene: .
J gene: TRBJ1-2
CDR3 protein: CASSGDKSYGYTF
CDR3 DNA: TGTGCCAGCAGCGGGGACAAGAGCTATGGCTACACCTTC

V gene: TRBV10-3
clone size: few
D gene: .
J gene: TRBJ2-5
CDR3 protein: CAIAGDRNQETQYF
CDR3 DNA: TGTGCCATTGCTGGAGACAGAAACCAAGAGACCCAGTACTTC

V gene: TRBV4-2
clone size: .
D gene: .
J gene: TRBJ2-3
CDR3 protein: CASSQEKEDTQYF
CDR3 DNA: TGTGCCAGCAGCCAAGAGAAGGAGGATACGCAGTATTTT

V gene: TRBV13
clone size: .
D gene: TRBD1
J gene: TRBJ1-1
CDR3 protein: CASSSGQGENTEAFF
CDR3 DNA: TGTGCCAGCAGTTCGGGACAGGGGGAGAACACTGAAGCTTTCTTT

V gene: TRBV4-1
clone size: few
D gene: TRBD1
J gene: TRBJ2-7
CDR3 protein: CASSQRFNGQGIYEQYF
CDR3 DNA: TGCGCCAGCAGCCAACGCTTCAACGGACAGGGGATATACGAGCAGTACTTC

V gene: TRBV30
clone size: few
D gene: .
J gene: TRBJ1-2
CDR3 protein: CAWSTGRSHYGYTF
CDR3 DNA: TGTGCCTGGAGTACCGGCAGGTCGCACTATGGCTACACCTTC

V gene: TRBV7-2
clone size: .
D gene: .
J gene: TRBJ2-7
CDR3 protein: CASSPRGPGVSYEQYF
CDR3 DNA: TGTGCCAGCAGCCCGAGGGGTCCAGGGGTGTCCTACGAGCAGTACTTC

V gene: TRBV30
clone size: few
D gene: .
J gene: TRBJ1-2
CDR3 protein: CAWSVGDLVGYTF
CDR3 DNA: TGTGCCTGGAGTGTCGGAGATCTAGTGGGCTACACCTTC

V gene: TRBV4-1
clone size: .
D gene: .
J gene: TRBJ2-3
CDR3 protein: CASSQDVVGTDTQYF
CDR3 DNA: TGCGCCAGCAGCCAAGATGTAGTCGGGACAGATACGCAGTATTTT

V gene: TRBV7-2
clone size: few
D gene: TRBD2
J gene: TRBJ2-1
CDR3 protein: CASRTTGGPYNEQFF
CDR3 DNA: TGTGCCAGCAGGACAACGGGAGGACCTTACAATGAGCAGTTCTTC

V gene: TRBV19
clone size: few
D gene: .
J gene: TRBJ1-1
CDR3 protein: CASVGQPNTEAFF
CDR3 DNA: TGTGCCTCCGTTGGGCAGCCGAACACTGAAGCTTTCTTT

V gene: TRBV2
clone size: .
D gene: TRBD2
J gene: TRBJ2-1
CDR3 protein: CASRRERASYNEQFF
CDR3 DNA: TGTGCCAGCAGGCGGGAGAGGGCCTCCTACAATGAGCAGTTCTTC

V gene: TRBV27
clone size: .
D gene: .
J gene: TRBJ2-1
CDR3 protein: CASSQTPSSYNEQFF
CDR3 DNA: TGTGCCAGCAGTCAAACTCCGAGCTCCTACAATGAGCAGTTCTTC

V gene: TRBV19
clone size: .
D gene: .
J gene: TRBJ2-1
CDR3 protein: CASSPGQMTLGQFF
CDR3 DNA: TGTGCCAGTAGTCCAGGACAGATGACTCTGGGGCAGTTCTTC

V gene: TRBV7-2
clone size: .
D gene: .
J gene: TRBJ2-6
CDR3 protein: CASSLRQQYDLSGANVLTF
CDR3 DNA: TGTGCCAGCAGCTTAAGACAGCAGTATGACCTGTCTGGGGCCAACGTCCTGACTTTC

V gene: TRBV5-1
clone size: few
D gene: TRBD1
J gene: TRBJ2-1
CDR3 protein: CASSLGQGSYNEQFF
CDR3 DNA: TGCGCCAGCAGCCTAGGACAGGGATCCTACAATGAGCAGTTCTTC

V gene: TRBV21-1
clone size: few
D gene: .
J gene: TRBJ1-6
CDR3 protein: CATPTYRESSYNSPLHF
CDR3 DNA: TGTGCCACCCCCACTTACCGAGAGAGCTCCTATAATTCACCCCTCCACTTT

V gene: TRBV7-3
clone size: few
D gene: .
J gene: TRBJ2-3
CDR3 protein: CASAMAADTDTQYF
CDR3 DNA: TGTGCCAGCGCCATGGCAGCGGACACAGATACGCAGTATTTT

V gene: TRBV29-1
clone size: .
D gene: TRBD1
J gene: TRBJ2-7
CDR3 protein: CSVTGTVTYEQYF
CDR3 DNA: TGCAGCGTCACCGGGACAGTGACCTACGAGCAGTACTTC

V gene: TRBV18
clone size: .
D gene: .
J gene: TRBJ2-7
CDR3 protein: CASSLSGSAARNEQYF
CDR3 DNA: TGTGCCAGCTCCCTCTCGGGGTCGGCTGCCAGAAACGAGCAGTACTTC

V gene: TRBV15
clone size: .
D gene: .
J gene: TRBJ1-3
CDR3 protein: CATSRESGVLHSGNTIYF
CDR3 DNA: TGTGCCACCAGCAGAGAGAGTGGAGTCCTACACTCTGGAAACACCATATATTTT

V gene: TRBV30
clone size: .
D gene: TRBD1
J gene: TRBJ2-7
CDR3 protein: CAWSTVTGSYWEQYF
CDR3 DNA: TGTGCCTGGTCCACTGTGACAGGGAGCTATTGGGAGCAGTACTTC

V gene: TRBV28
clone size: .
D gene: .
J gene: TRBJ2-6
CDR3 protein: CASSLPGTGANVLTF
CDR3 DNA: TGTGCCAGCAGTTTACCCGGGACAGGGGCCAACGTCCTGACTTTC

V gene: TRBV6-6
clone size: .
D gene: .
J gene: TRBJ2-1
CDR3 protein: CASSYSMGGLRFF
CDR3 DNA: TGTGCCAGCAGTTACTCGATGGGGGGATTGCGGTTCTTC

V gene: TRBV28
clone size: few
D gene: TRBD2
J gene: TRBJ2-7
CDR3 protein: CASSIGTSGSYEQYF
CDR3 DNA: TGTGCCAGCAGTATCGGGACTAGCGGCTCCTACGAGCAGTACTTC

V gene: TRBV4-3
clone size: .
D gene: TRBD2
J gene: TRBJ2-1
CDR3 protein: CASSPGLARRYYNEQFF
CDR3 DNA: TGCGCCAGCAGCCCAGGACTAGCGCGGAGGTACTACAATGAGCAGTTCTTC

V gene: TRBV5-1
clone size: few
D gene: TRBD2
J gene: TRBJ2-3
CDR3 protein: CASSSGLATDTQYF
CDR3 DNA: TGCGCCAGCAGCTCAGGACTAGCTACAGATACGCAGTATTTT

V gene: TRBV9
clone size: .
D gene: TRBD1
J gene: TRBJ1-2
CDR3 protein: CASSVGTGTPEWRYTF
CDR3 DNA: TGTGCCAGCAGCGTAGGGACAGGGACCCCGGAATGGCGCTACACCTTC

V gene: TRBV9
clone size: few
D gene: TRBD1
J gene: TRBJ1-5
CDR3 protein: CASSGDSNNQPQHF
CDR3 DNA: TGTGCCAGCAGCGGGGACAGTAACAATCAGCCCCAGCATTTT

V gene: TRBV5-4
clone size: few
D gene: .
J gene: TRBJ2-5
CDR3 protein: CASSLAGSIETQYF
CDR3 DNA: TGTGCCAGCAGCTTGGCCGGGTCCATTGAGACCCAGTACTTC

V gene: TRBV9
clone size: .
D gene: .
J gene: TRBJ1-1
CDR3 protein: CASSVGIRSGGTEAFF
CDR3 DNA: TGTGCCAGCAGCGTAGGGATTCGGTCTGGAGGCACTGAAGCTTTCTTT

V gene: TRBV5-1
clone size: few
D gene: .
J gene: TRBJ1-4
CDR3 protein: CASSFSEQVFNEKLFF
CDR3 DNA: TGCGCCAGCAGCTTCTCGGAGCAAGTCTTTAATGAAAAACTGTTTTTT

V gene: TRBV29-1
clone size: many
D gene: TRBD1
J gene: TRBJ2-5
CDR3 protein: CSVDRVEETQYF
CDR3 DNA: TGCAGCGTCGACAGGGTTGAAGAGACCCAGTACTTC